The 2 T cell receptor beta chains below come from one sample, sequenced in a study of blood T cell repertoires in COVID-19. The repertoire was sequenced with immunoSEQ multiplex PCR; TCRdb's copy has only in-frame clones and lacks some. The sample has about 300,000 clones; 75% to 90% are singletons. The specimen was PBMCs or T cells enriched from blood (not recorded which). Receptors were obtained from a woman aged 50 to 65 who had recovered from COVID-19.

V and J are TRBV25-1 and TRBJ2-2; 10 bases align to TRBD2. Germline CDR1 and CDR2: MGHDK and SYGVNS. The CDR3 consists of 17 residues. With V trimmed by 3 bases and J by 2 bases, 6 bases remained unmatched. The DNA for the CDR3 is TGTGCCAGCAGTGATACCCGGACTAGCGGAAACACCGGGGAGCTGTTTTTT. It specifies CASSDTRTSGNTGELFF.

The chain joins TRBV2 to TRBJ2-3; perhaps TRBD2 as D (6 bases). CDR3 length: 15 amino acids. Between the trimmed V and J ends, which lost 7 bases and 0 bases, there was a span of 14 bases. In germline, CDR1 is SNHLY, CDR2 FYNNEI. The CDR3 bases are TGTGCCAGCACGTATCTAGCGTTAAGCACAGATACGCAGTATTTT. Translated: CASTYLALSTDTQYF.